The T cell receptor (beta chain) described here comes from a study of blood T cell repertoires in COVID-19. Study overall: The United States, Italy and Spain provided the acute and convalescent COVID-19 samples. T cells, B-cell-depleted T cells, or PBMCs supplied cDNA or gDNA.

Assay: immunoSEQ multiplex PCR; the TCRdb copy retains only in-frame clones and omits some. The sample has roughly 100,000 clones, roughly 88% seen once; the top ten hold less than 4%. This clone was seen once. Deletions cut 0 bases from V and 0 bases from J, with 18 bases between. The CDR3 runs to 19 residues. Germline assignment: CDR1 LNHNV and CDR2 YYDKDF (reference sequence). The sequencing input was peripheral blood. The receptor's source is a human donor in a cohort sampled during active COVID-19. J is TRBJ1-5 and V is TRBV15; no clear D. CDR3 in amino acids: CATSRDRESEWNSNQPQHF. CDR3 nucleotide sequence: TGTGCCACCAGCAGAGATCGGGAGAGTGAATGGAATAGCAATCAGCCCCAGCATTTT.